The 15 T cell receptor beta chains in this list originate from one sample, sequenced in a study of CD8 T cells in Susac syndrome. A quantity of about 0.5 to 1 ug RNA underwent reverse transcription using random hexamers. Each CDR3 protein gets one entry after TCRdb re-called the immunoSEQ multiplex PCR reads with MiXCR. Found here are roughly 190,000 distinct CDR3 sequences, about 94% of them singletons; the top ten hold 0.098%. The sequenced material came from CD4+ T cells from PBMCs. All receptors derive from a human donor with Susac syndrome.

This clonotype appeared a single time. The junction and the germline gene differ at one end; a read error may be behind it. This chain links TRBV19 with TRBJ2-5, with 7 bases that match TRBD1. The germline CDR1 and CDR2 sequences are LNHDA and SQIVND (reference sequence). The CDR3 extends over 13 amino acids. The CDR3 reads CASSVDREETQYF. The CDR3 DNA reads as TGTGCCAGTAGTGTAGACAGGGAGGAGACCCAGTACTTC. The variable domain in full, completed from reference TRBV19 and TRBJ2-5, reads DGGITQSPKYLFRKEGQNVTLSCEQNLNHDAMYWYRQDPGQGLRLIYYSQIVNDFQKGDIAEGYSVSREKKESFPLTVTSAQKNPTAFYLCASSVDREETQYFGPGTRLLVL.

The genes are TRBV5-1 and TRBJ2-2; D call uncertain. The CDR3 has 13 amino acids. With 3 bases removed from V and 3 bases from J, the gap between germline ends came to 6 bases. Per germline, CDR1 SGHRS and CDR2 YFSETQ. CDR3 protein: CASSYQHTGELFF. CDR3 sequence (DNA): TGCGCCAGCAGCTACCAGCACACCGGGGAGCTGTTTTTT.

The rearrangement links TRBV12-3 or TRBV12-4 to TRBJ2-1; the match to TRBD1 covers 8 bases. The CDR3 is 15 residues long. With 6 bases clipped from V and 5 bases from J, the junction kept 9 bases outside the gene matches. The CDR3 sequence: CASRPDRGNNNEQFF. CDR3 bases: TGTGCCAGCAGGCCCGACAGGGGAAATAACAATGAGCAGTTCTTC.

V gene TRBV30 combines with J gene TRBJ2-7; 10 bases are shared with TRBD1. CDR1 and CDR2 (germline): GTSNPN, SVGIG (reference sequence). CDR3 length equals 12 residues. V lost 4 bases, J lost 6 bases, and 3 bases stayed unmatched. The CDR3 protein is CAWTTGGGEQYF. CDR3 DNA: TGTGCCTGGACGACAGGGGGCGGCGAGCAGTACTTC.

The CDR3 nucleotides are TGTGCCAGCAGCCCTTGGCAAGGCACAGATACGCAGTATTTT. It specifies CASSPWQGTDTQYF. The chain uses TRBV6-5 and TRBJ2-3; D ambiguous. Trimming left V 6 bases short and J 1 base short, with 11 bases between. The CDR3 consists of 14 residues. Looked up from germline, CDR1 is MNHEY and CDR2 is SVGAGI.

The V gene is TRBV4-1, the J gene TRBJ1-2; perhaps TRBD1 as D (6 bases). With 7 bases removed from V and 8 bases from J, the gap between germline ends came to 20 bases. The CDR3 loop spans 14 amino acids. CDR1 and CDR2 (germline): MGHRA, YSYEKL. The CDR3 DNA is TGCGCCAGCAAAGGTAGACAACAGGGAGGAGGCTACACCTTC. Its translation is CASKGRQQGGGYTF.

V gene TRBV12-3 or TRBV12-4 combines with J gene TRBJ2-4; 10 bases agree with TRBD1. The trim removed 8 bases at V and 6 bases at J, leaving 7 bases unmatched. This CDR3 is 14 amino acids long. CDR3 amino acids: CASGQGGSLNIQYF. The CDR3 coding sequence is TGTGCCAGCGGACAGGGGGGTTCCCTAAACATTCAGTACTTC.

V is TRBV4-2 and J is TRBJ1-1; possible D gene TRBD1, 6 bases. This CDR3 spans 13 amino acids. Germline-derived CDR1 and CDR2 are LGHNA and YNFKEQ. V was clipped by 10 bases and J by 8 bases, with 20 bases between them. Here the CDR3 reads CATSGTPTTEAFF. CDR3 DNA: TGTGCCACCTCCGGGACACCTACCACGGAAGCTTTCTTT.

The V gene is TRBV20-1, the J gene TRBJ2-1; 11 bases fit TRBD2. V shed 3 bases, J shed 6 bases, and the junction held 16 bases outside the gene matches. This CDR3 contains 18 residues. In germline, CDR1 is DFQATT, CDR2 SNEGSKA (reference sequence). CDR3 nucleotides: TGCAGTGCTAGTGACTCGACTAGGACTAGCGGGTGGGGCAATGAGCAGTTCTTC. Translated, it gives CSASDSTRTSGWGNEQFF.

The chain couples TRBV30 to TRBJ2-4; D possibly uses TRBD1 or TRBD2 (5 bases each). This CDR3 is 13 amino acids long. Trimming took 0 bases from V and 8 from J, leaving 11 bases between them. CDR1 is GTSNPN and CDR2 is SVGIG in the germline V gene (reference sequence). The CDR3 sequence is CAWSVLGRDIQYF. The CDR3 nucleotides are TGTGCCTGGAGTGTACTGGGACGAGACATTCAGTACTTC.

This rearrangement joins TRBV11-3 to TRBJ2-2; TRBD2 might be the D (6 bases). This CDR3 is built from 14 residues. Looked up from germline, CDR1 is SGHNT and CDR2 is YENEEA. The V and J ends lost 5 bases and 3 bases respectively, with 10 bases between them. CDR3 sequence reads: CASSRDFHTGELFF. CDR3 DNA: TGTGCCAGCAGCCGGGACTTTCACACCGGGGAGCTGTTTTTT.

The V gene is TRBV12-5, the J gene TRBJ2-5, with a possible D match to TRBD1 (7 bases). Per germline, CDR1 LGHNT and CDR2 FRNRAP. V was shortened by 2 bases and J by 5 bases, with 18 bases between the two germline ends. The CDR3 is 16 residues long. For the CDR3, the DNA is TGTGCTAGTGGTTTGACCCGACAGGGTGGAGGGGAGACCCAGTACTTC. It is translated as CASGLTRQGGGETQYF.

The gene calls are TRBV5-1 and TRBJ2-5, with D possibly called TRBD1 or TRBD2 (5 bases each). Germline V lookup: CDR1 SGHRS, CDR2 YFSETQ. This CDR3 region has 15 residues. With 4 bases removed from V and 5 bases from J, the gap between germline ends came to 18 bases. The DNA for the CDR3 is TGCGCCAGCAGCACCAGCTCAGGGTGGGGGGAGACCCAGTACTTC. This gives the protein CASSTSSGWGETQYF.

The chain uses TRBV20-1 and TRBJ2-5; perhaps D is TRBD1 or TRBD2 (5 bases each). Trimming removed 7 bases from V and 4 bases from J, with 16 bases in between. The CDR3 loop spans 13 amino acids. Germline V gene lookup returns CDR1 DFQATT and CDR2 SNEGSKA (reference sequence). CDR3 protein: CSVPRPGRETQYF. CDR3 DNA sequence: TGCAGTGTCCCGCGGCCAGGGAGAGAGACCCAGTACTTC.

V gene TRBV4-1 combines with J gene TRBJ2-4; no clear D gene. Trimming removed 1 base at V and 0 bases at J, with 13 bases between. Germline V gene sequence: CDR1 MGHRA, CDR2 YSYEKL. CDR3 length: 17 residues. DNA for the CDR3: TGCGCCAGCAGCCAAGGGCGTCAGATACTAGCCAAAAACATTCAGTACTTC. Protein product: CASSQGRQILAKNIQYF.